Sequencing of this TCR beta chain was carried out in a study of blood T cell repertoires in COVID-19. This CDR3 has 13 residues. Trimming shortened V by 3 bases and J by 6 bases, and 11 bases separated the two germline ends. Germline V gives CDR1 SGHAT, CDR2 FQDESV (reference sequence). This table comes from immunoSEQ multiplex PCR, and its TCRdb copy is limited to in-frame clones, with some not included. The table shows 350,000 or so clones, with more than 70% occurring only once. The receptor was derived from a man aged 25 to 45 with active or convalescent COVID-19. Sequenced: peripheral blood. The chain links TRBV11-1 to TRBJ1-1; D gene uncertain. DNA of the CDR3: TGTGCCAGCAGCTTGCGGAGTCAGCCTGAAGCTTTCTTT. It is translated as CASSLRSQPEAFF.